The sequence of this T cell receptor beta chain was determined in a study of blood T cell repertoires in COVID-19. Study summary: Samples taken during acute and convalescent COVID-19 were collected in the United States, Italy and Spain. The analysed material was cDNA or gDNA that came from T cells, B-cell-depleted T cells, or PBMCs.

Methods used by the authors: Using reference gene primer amplification, nucleated cell counts were estimated. Profiled with immunoSEQ multiplex PCR; TCRdb holds only in-frame clones, not every one. V and J calls and clone size are given by that table; D and trimming were obtained from the DNA. This sample has about 160,000 clones; around 84% occur once, and the top ten carry roughly 20%. Per the germline V gene, CDR1 is KGHSH and CDR2 is LQKENI. V shed 3 bases, J shed 7 bases, and the junction held 15 bases outside the gene matches. There are 18 residues in the CDR3. This receptor was taken from a woman older than 75 with acute or convalescent COVID-19. Sequenced input: peripheral blood. The chain links TRBV18 to TRBJ1-4; 9 bases match TRBD1. The CDR3 region is CASSPGRDRAISGEKLFF. The CDR3, as DNA: TGTGCCAGCTCACCCGGACGGGACAGGGCTATTTCCGGTGAAAAACTGTTTTTT.